This T cell receptor beta chain appears in the sequencing data of a study of blood T cell repertoires in COVID-19. Some clones are missing from TCRdb's copy, which holds only in-frame ones; the method was immunoSEQ multiplex PCR. The sample includes approximately 310,000 clones, roughly 89% of them seen just once. The V gene's germline CDR1 is MNHEY and CDR2 SMNVEV (reference sequence). This CDR3 region has 14 residues. V dropped 6 bases and J dropped 8; count of bases not matched to a gene: 6. Sequenced material: PBMCs or T cells enriched from blood (not recorded which). The chain is built from TRBV27 and TRBJ1-6; 8 bases align to TRBD1. This sequence was found in a man in his fifties or sixties who had recovered from COVID-19. In DNA, the CDR3 is TGTGCCAGCAGGTCCGCAGGGGGCCATTCACCCCTCCACTTT. It specifies CASRSAGGHSPLHF.